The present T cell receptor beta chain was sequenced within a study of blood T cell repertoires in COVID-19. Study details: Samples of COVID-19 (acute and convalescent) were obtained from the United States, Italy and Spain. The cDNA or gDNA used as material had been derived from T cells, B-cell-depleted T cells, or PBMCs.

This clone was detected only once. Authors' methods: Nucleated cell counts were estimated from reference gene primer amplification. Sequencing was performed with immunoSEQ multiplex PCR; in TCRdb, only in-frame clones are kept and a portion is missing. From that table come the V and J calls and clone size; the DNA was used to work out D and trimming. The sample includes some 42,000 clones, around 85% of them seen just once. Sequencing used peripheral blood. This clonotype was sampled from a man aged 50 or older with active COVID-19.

The CDR3 region is CASSPAGVLWETQYF. The CDR3 DNA sequence: TGTGCCAGCAGTCCAGCGGGAGTTCTGTGGGAGACCCAGTACTTC. The V call is TRBV6-5, the J call TRBJ2-5; 8 bases line up with TRBD2. The CDR3 totals 15 residues. Germline trimming cut 5 bases from V and 5 bases from J; bases unmatched to any gene: 10. In germline, CDR1 is MNHEY, CDR2 SVGAGI.